This TCR beta chain appears in the sequencing data of a study of T cell responses to AZD1222 COVID-19 vaccine. Findings of the study overall: Increased Spike-specific TCR breadth and depth were observed after two AZD1222 doses.

Repertoires were generated with immunoSEQ multiplex PCR, while TCRdb's copy carries only in-frame clones and drops some. The table shows some 130,000 clones, with 91% occurring only once. The CDR3 covers 16 residues. J was trimmed by 1 base and V by 5 bases; bases with no gene match: 7. Germline values: CDR1 SNHLY, CDR2 FYNNEI. Points on this clone: What it binds is not known.

The sequencing here drew on peripheral blood, taken on day 0 of AZD1222 vaccination. This clonotype was obtained from an adult in good health. V gene TRBV2 combines with J gene TRBJ2-1, with TRBD2 matching 8 bases. CDR3 nucleotides: TGTGCCAGCAGTATAAGACTAGCGCCTTCCTACAATGAGCAGTTCTTC. Amino acid sequence: CASSIRLAPSYNEQFF.